This T cell receptor (beta chain) emerged from a study of T-cell reconstitution after alpha-beta-depleted transplantation in children. Preparation of the TCRbeta library was carried out with unique molecular identifiers. In TCRdb, the PCR reads were re-called with MiXCR into one record per CDR3 protein. The sample consists of a few hundred thousand distinct CDR3 sequences, 25% to 30% of them appearing once. The V gene lost 8 bases and the J gene lost 9 bases, with 11 bases spanning the gap. CDR3 length: 11 amino acids. Germline V gene lookup returns CDR1 LNHDA and CDR2 SQIVND (reference sequence). Material: PBMCs, obtained before TCRalphabeta/CD19-depleted stem cell transplant. This clonotype originated in a boy younger than two with Wiskott-Aldrich syndrome, due to receive a stem cell transplant. The J gene is TRBJ2-1, the V gene TRBV19; D ambiguous. The CDR3 sequence: CASSRLSEQFF. CDR3 nucleotides: TGTGCCAGTTCGAGGTTAAGTGAGCAGTTCTTC.